These T cell receptor beta chains were read from a single sample in a study of T cells in Graves' hyperthyroidism and ophthalmopathy. MiXCR, applied by TCRdb to the multiplex PCR reads, yields one record per CDR3 protein. This repertoire shows approximately 380,000 distinct CDR3 sequences, 15% to 20% found once; its top ten account for 40%. The source material was blood. These receptors originate from a man between 18 and 35 years old with Graves' ophthalmopathy. Both conserved end residues are part of each CDR3.

j_call v_call cdr3_aa
TRBJ1-1 TRBV12-5 CASGLCRGRSEAFF
TRBJ2-1 TRBV12-3/TRBV12-4 CASSLISGSEQFF
TRBJ1-2 TRBV2 CASSDWAGGYTF
TRBJ1-6 TRBV20-1 CSARVGSGFNSPLHF
TRBJ1-4 TRBV25-1 CASRGMTEDNEKLFF
TRBJ2-7 TRBV18 CASSPGQAPTYEQYF
TRBJ1-1 TRBV6-2/TRBV6-3 CASKPGQLEAFF
TRBJ2-5 TRBV28 CVSRRGGLETQYF
TRBJ2-7 TRBV6-1 CASSESDRQGPVNEQYF
TRBJ1-1 TRBV20-1 CSARASLNTEAFF
TRBJ1-4 TRBV6-1 CASSESLNEKLFF
TRBJ1-2 TRBV18 CASSQEGDVSYTF
TRBJ2-1 TRBV7-9 CASSPRGSAYNEQFF
TRBJ2-2 TRBV2 CASSEGQGWGGELFF
TRBJ1-2 TRBV14 CASSPNRGLYGYTF
TRBJ2-5 TRBV10-3 CAISESSRVDQYF
TRBJ2-3 TRBV5-1 CASSLEPSGTTDTQYF
TRBJ2-3 TRBV11-2 CASSLDKDTQYF
TRBJ2-7 TRBV20-1 CSAPGLARGRYEQYF
TRBJ2-1 TRBV2 CASSDGTGTSSYNEQFF
TRBJ2-7 TRBV7-3 CASSETGGRYEQYF
TRBJ1-5 TRBV7-8 CASSLAGTAQPQHF
TRBJ1-1 TRBV13 CASTGDTSTEAFF
TRBJ2-2 TRBV6-1 CASSDGGTLNTGELFF
TRBJ2-7 TRBV4-1 CASSPRSRPYEQYF
TRBJ1-1 TRBV29-1 CGVGRDTEAFF
TRBJ2-5 TRBV24-1 CATSDGSGGLEETQYF
TRBJ2-7 TRBV2 CASRADYSSYEQYF
TRBJ2-7 TRBV5-1 CASSYTGSNSYEQYF
TRBJ1-2 TRBV7-2 CASSLGIAGMSYTF
TRBJ2-7 TRBV6-1 CASTPDRTISYEQYF
TRBJ1-5 TRBV28 CASSFSYGPGGGGPQHF
TRBJ1-3 TRBV6-5 CASSYSVPGRGNTIYF
TRBJ2-5 TRBV28 CASSLRRGRGQETQYF
TRBJ1-6 TRBV7-9 CASSSRTVNNSPLHF
TRBJ2-3 TRBV12-3/TRBV12-4 CASSLTRTTRTDTQYF
TRBJ1-2 TRBV6-1 CARSPTVSGGYTF
TRBJ2-7 TRBV7-9 CASSLGLAGGPADEQYF
TRBJ2-2 TRBV24-1 CATSDGRTGTTGELFF
TRBJ2-1 TRBV5-6 CASSLPRTSGGAGEQFF
TRBJ1-1 TRBV6-5 CASSFSDGMNTEAFF
TRBJ1-3 TRBV10-2 CASRATGNSGNTIYF
TRBJ2-1 TRBV7-3 CASSWADSSYNEQFF
TRBJ2-7 TRBV5-1 CASSLAGSSYEQYF
TRBJ2-5 TRBV6-1 CASSEGSAGETQYF
TRBJ2-1 TRBV3-1 CASSQDLTGGGEQFF
TRBJ2-7 TRBV20-1 CSALHGLGSYEQYF
TRBJ1-1 TRBV12-3/TRBV12-4 CASSLQGGRTEAFF
TRBJ2-1 TRBV5-1 CASSPRSGGPSSYNEQFF
TRBJ2-4 TRBV12-3/TRBV12-4 CASRAVDIQYF
TRBJ1-6 TRBV19 CASQVGGAGNSPLHF
TRBJ2-2 TRBV7-9 CASSRVGELFF
TRBJ1-4 TRBV15 CATSRAESPEKLFF
TRBJ2-1 TRBV7-2 CASSFRDSNWGEQFF